The clone carrying this TCR beta chain appeared once. Antigen unknown. These data come from a study of post-analysis software for immune sequencing data. Study-wide points: In multiple sclerosis, normalized Chao1 diversity was significantly below that of controls. In patients, TRBV5-6, TRBV5-1 and TRBV20-1 belonged to five TRBV segments found more frequently than in controls. Those samples that were prepared in the same batch co-clustered strongly by F measure.

The J segment lost 2 bases and the V segment lost 4 bases, leaving 8 bases of the junction unmatched. Germline lookup yields CDR1 SGDLS and CDR2 YYNGEE. This CDR3 is 15 amino acids long. TCR beta cDNA libraries included unique molecular identifiers. Via MiXCR, TCRdb re-called the PCR reads, giving one row per CDR3 protein. The sample shows about 680,000 distinct CDR3 sequences, 59% of them seen only once. What was sequenced was blood. The chain recombines TRBV9 with TRBJ2-5; 7 nucleotides align to TRBD1. The sequence was obtained from a girl between 2 and 10 years old with multiple sclerosis. For the CDR3, the DNA is TGTGCCAGCAGCCCCGTGACAGGGAGACAAGAGACCCAGTACTTC. This gives the protein CASSPVTGRQETQYF.